This section outlines one T cell receptor beta chain sequence together with its context. This record comes from a study of cytomegalovirus exposure and HLA in healthy donors. Vbeta (60) and Jbeta (13) primers were used in the PCR. Profiled with immunoSEQ multiplex PCR; TCRdb holds only in-frame clones, not every one. The sample shows about 120,000 clones, 70% to 90% of them seen only once. The CDR3 has 15 residues. Trimming cost V 8 bases and J 4 bases, with 20 bases left between them. Germline CDR1 MNHEY, CDR2 SMNVEV (reference sequence). The specimen sequenced was PBMCs. V and J are TRBV27 and TRBJ1-2; possibly TRBD1 for D (5 bases). This clonotype was sampled from a man in his forties in good health and CMV-seronegative. This CDR3 reads CASGPQGSRAYGYTF. The CDR3 region has the DNA TGTGCCAGCGGACCCCAGGGTAGCAGGGCCTATGGCTACACCTTC.